This T cell receptor (beta chain) was identified in a study of spatial heterogeneity in lung cancer. V trimming: 1 base; J trimming: 6 bases; junction bases outside the gene matches: 8. This CDR3 has 15 amino acids. CDR1 is LGHNA, CDR2 YSLEER, per germline. The study, taken as a whole, reports: Tumors with more nonsynonymous mutations had more expanded intratumoral alpha and beta TCRs.

This clonotype was observed many times. Its antigen is unknown. The time point denotes: sample taken at primary tumor resection. TCR cDNA molecules each carried a unique molecular identifier. TCRdb re-called the 5' RACE reads through MiXCR, storing one row per CDR3 protein. The repertoire has 10,000 to 15,000 distinct CDR3 sequences, around 6.6% of them found once; the top ten carry around 3.2%. The chain is built from TRBV4-3 and TRBJ2-7; the match to TRBD1 covers 8 bases. Sequencing was performed on lung tumor tissue, taken at surgery. This TCR was sampled from a female donor with early-stage non-small cell lung cancer. CDR3 nucleotide sequence: TGCGCCAGCAGCCAAGGCGGCAGGGGGCTCGGCGAGCAGTACTTC. This gives the protein CASSQGGRGLGEQYF.